These 30 T cell receptor beta chains were sequenced from one sample in a study of beta chain features in type 1 diabetes. Investigators reverse transcribed all isolated RNA, so they sequenced expressed TCRB transcripts. Here immunoSEQ multiplex PCR was the method, and the copy in TCRdb shows in-frame clones only, minus some. The data show 400,000 to 500,000 clones, over 11% seen once. Sequencing used naive CD4+ T cells from blood. All receptors come from a man aged 25 to 45 in good health.

The genes are TRBV11-2 and TRBJ2-1; 8 bases match TRBD2. The V segment lost 5 bases and the J segment 7 bases; nucleotides outside the gene matches: 7. Per the germline V gene, CDR1 is SGHAT and CDR2 is FQNNGV. The CDR3 sequence is 14 residues long. The CDR3 bases are TGTGCCAGCAGCCTGAGCGGGAGTTTAAATGAGCAGTTCTTC. Translation: CASSLSGSLNEQFF.

This clone was seen more than once but under ten times. The V and J genes are TRBV5-1 and TRBJ2-2; unclear D gene. In germline, CDR1 is SGHRS, CDR2 YFSETQ. CDR3 length equals 14 residues. Trimming left V 3 bases short and J 1 base short, with 7 bases between. The CDR3, as DNA: TGCGCCAGCAGCTCCCTGGGGAACACCGGGGAGCTGTTTTTT. Translated, it gives CASSSLGNTGELFF.

This clone was picked up a small number of times. An end of the junction does not agree with germline; a read error may underlie this. DNA of the CDR3: TGTGCTAGCAGCCTAGTGAGCGGGGCCGGCACAGATACGCAGTATTTT. It yields the protein CASSLVSGAGTDTQYF. The chain has TRBV7-7 and TRBJ2-3, with 7 bases fitting TRBD2. CDR3 length equals 16 residues. The germline CDR1 and CDR2 sequences are SSHAT and FNYEAQ (reference sequence).

The chain has TRBV4-3 and TRBJ2-1; the match to TRBD2 covers 10 bases. CDR1 and CDR2 (germline): LGHNA, YSLEER. CDR3 length: 17 residues. Germline trimming cut 1 base from V and 4 bases from J; bases unmatched to any gene: 7. CDR3 residues: CASSQGVLAGAYNEQFF. The CDR3 bases are TGCGCCAGCAGCCAAGGTGTCCTAGCGGGAGCTTACAATGAGCAGTTCTTC.

In DNA form, the CDR3 reads TGTGCCAGCAGCCTCCGGAGGAGGGAGTATATCCACGAGCAGTACTTC. It is translated as CASSLRRREYIHEQYF. The gene calls are TRBV14 and TRBJ2-7; a possible D gene is TRBD2 (6 bases). V shed 4 bases and J shed 5 bases, with 21 bases lying between them. This CDR3 has 16 amino acids. Germline V CDR1 and CDR2: SGHDN, FVKESK.

DNA of the CDR3: TGTGCCAGTAGTATTCGGGTGAACACTGAAGCTTTCTTT. It specifies CASSIRVNTEAFF. The chain recombines TRBV19 with TRBJ1-1; D is unresolved. V gave up 3 bases and J gave up 0 bases, with 5 bases separating them. The germline V gene encodes CDR1 LNHDA and CDR2 SQIVND (reference sequence). The CDR3 is 13 amino acids.

The V gene is TRBV5-1, the J gene TRBJ2-6; D is unclear. The germline CDR1 and CDR2 sequences are SGHRS and YFSETQ. Trimming shortened V by 5 bases and J by 4 bases, and 10 bases separated the two germline ends. CDR3 length equals 14 residues. The CDR3 DNA sequence: TGCGCCAGCAGTGAAAGCTCGGGGGCCAACGTCCTGACTTTC. It yields the protein CASSESSGANVLTF. The variable domain in full, completed from reference TRBV5-1 and TRBJ2-6, reads KAGVTQTPRYLIKTRGQQVTLSCSPISGHRSVSWYQQTPGQGLQFLFEYFSETQRNKGNFPGRFSGRQFSNSRSEMNVSTLELGDSALYLCASSESSGANVLTFGAGSRLTVL.

This clone was counted a few times. The chain employs TRBV14 and TRBJ2-6; 8 nucleotides match TRBD1. Germline V gives CDR1 SGHDN, CDR2 FVKESK. After removal of 1 base from V and 2 bases from J, the junction contained 4 bases not matched to a gene. The CDR3 is 17 residues long. CDR3 sequence reads: CASSQGTGFAGANVLTF. For the CDR3, the DNA is TGTGCCAGCAGCCAAGGGACAGGGTTCGCTGGGGCCAACGTCCTGACTTTC.

This clone was found a few times. This rearrangement joins TRBV9 to TRBJ2-5; D gene uncertain. The V and J ends lost 0 bases and 2 bases respectively, with 8 bases between them. The length of the CDR3 is 14 residues. Germline V gene lookup returns CDR1 SGDLS and CDR2 YYNGEE. The CDR3 DNA is TGTGCCAGCAGCGTAGGGCCAAGACAAGAGACCCAGTACTTC. Its protein product is CASSVGPRQETQYF.

This clone has just one count. The chain recombines TRBV2 with TRBJ2-7; no firm D call. Germline V CDR1 and CDR2: SNHLY, FYNNEI. The CDR3 is 12 residues long. The ends were cut back, 7 bases at V and 2 bases at J, with 9 bases in the middle. CDR3 bases: TGTGCCAGCACCAGACCACCCTACGAGCAGTACGTC. This sequence encodes CASTRPPYEQYV.

The table lists this clone with a few counts. This chain uses TRBV25-1 with TRBJ1-2; D is uncertain. Germline CDR1 and CDR2: MGHDK and SYGVNS. V shed 0 bases and J shed 8 bases, with 16 bases lying between them. The CDR3 totals 15 residues. CDR3 nucleotide sequence: TGTGCCAGCAGTGAATATCGCCCCCCTTCTGAGGGCTACACCTTC. Protein sequence: CASSEYRPPSEGYTF.

The chain joins TRBV7-2 to TRBJ2-5; TRBD1 or TRBD2 may be the D gene (6 bases each). Germline V CDR1 and CDR2: SGHTA, FQGNSA. The V and J ends lost 1 base and 5 bases respectively, with 17 bases between them. This CDR3 is 16 amino acids long. The CDR3 is CASSLGNRDSRETQYF. The CDR3 region has the DNA TGTGCCAGCAGCTTAGGGAACAGGGACTCCAGGGAGACCCAGTACTTC.

This clone was counted a few times. The chain employs TRBV6-5 and TRBJ2-1, with a tentative D call TRBD1 (5 bases). The ends were cut back, 4 bases at V and 8 bases at J, with 9 bases in the middle. The germline CDR1 and CDR2 sequences are MNHEY and SVGAGI. There are 12 residues in the CDR3. The CDR3 sequence is CASSSREHEQFF. CDR3 coding DNA: TGTGCCAGCAGTTCCAGGGAACATGAGCAGTTCTTC.

V is TRBV4-3 and J is TRBJ1-1; D is undetermined. The V gene's germline CDR1 is LGHNA and CDR2 YSLEER. V lost 7 bases, J lost 0 bases, and 18 bases lay in between. The CDR3 extends over 16 amino acids. CDR3 bases: TGCGCCAGCATGAGAGGGCGCAATTCAATGAACACTGAAGCTTTCTTT. Translation gives CASMRGRNSMNTEAFF.

This clone was seen more than once but under ten times. The CDR3 spells CASSPGTGRLTGELFF. DNA of the CDR3: TGTGCCAGCAGCCCTGGGACAGGGCGTCTCACCGGGGAGCTGTTTTTT. The chain uses TRBV2 and TRBJ2-2; 9 bases align to TRBD1. The CDR3 has 16 amino acids. V lost 6 bases and J lost 4; bases outside the gene matches: 9. The germline CDR1 and CDR2 sequences are SNHLY and FYNNEI.

This chain joins TRBV2 and TRBJ2-6, with D possibly being TRBD2 (5 bases). Trimming cost V 0 bases and J 0 bases, with 9 bases left between them. The CDR3 extends over 17 amino acids. CDR1 SNHLY and CDR2 FYNNEI come from the germline V gene. The CDR3 reads CASSEARTPSGANVLTF. The CDR3, as DNA: TGTGCCAGCAGTGAAGCCAGGACTCCCTCTGGGGCCAACGTCCTGACTTTC.

The genes are TRBV19 and TRBJ2-5; possibly TRBD2 for D (5 bases). Germline V gene sequence: CDR1 LNHDA, CDR2 SQIVND (reference sequence). This CDR3 has 12 residues. Between the trimmed V and J ends, which lost 10 bases and 5 bases, there was a span of 14 bases. The CDR3 DNA follows: TGTGCCACCTCGGGGATGCGGGAGACCCAGTACTTC. Protein product: CATSGMRETQYF.

This clone was counted only a few times. The chain has TRBV7-2 and TRBJ2-7; TRBD1 agrees at 7 bases. The trim removed 5 bases at V and 0 bases at J, leaving 7 bases unmatched. The CDR3 is 15 amino acids. The germline CDR1 and CDR2 sequences are SGHTA and FQGNSA. The CDR3 nucleotides read TGTGCCAGCAGCCCTCGCAGGGGGAGCTCCTACGAGCAGTACTTC. Residues: CASSPRRGSSYEQYF.

Of note for this clone: Since the CDR3 does not end with the conserved phenylalanine or tryptophan, this likely comes from a read error. The DNA is left out, because the CDR3 cannot be placed on it with certainty; the CDR3 is given as TCRdb lists it. CDR3: CASSWRTWRSL. V gene TRBV7-6 combines with J gene TRBJ2-7; the table names TRBD2, a call not compared with the DNA. Germline V lookup: CDR1 SGHVS, CDR2 FNYEAQ. With termini counted, the CDR3 has 11 amino acids.

This clone has a handful of counts. The CDR3 spells CASSPNEGSEQYV. Written as DNA, the CDR3 is TGTGCCAGCTCACCCAACGAGGGTTCCGAGCAGTACGTC. V and J are TRBV18 and TRBJ2-7; D is possibly TRBD2 (5 bases). Germline lookup yields CDR1 KGHSH and CDR2 LQKENI. Between the trimmed V and J ends, which lost 3 bases and 6 bases, there was a span of 12 bases. The CDR3 is made up of 13 amino acids.

This clone was seen only a few times. This chain links TRBV6-6 with TRBJ2-1, with 7 positions matching TRBD2. The CDR3 contains 14 residues. Germline V lookup: CDR1 MNHNY, CDR2 SVGAGI (reference sequence). J was trimmed by 6 bases and V by 8 bases; bases with no gene match: 10. The CDR3 DNA sequence: TGTGCCAGCGGGGGGACGGGAGGCCGCAATGAGCAGTTCTTC. Residues: CASGGTGGRNEQFF.

This clone was seen more than once but under ten times. Germline is not matched at one junction end, which may reflect a read error. The chain joins TRBV7-9 to TRBJ2-3, with D possibly TRBD1 on 6 matching bases. Looked up from germline, CDR1 is SEHNR and CDR2 is FQNEAQ (reference sequence). The CDR3 is 18 residues long. CDR3: CASSLGRPTGRSIDTQYF. The CDR3 DNA reads TGTGCCAGCAGCTTAGGAAGACCGACAGGCCGAAGCATAGATACGCAGTATTTT. Looking up the rest from reference TRBV7-9 and TRBJ2-3 gives the full variable domain: DTGVSQNPRHKITKRGQNVTFRCDPISEHNRLYWYRQTLGQGPEFLTYFQNEAQLEKSRLLSDRFSAERPKGSFSTLEIQRTEQGDSAMYLCASSLGRPTGRSIDTQYFGPGTRLTVL.

This chain links TRBV5-4 with TRBJ1-2; D is unresolved. Per germline, CDR1 SGHNT and CDR2 YYREEE (reference sequence). V was pared by 5 bases and J by 0 bases, with 11 bases between. The CDR3 contains 14 residues. The CDR3: CASSTSLANYGYTF. The DNA of the CDR3 is TGTGCCAGCAGTACAAGTTTAGCTAACTATGGCTACACCTTC.

The chain is built from TRBV5-6 and TRBJ2-4; D not certain. V was cut by 4 bases and J by 11 bases, with 10 bases left in between. CDR1 and CDR2 (germline): SGHDT, YYEEEE. The CDR3 is made up of 11 amino acids. Here the CDR3 reads CASSRTGLQYF. The CDR3 bases are TGTGCCAGCAGCAGAACCGGGCTTCAGTACTTC.

The chain employs TRBV29-1 and TRBJ2-5; 7 bases match TRBD1. From germline, CDR1 is SQVTM and CDR2 ANQGSEA. Trimming removed 0 bases from V and 0 bases from J; junction bases left unmatched: 4. CDR3 length equals 15 residues. This CDR3 reads CSVEDWGTDQETQYF. The CDR3 DNA follows: TGCAGCGTTGAAGATTGGGGGACAGACCAAGAGACCCAGTACTTC.

This clone was seen only a few times. This rearrangement joins TRBV7-9 to TRBJ2-1; D possibly corresponds to TRBD2 (6 bases). From germline, CDR1 is SEHNR and CDR2 FQNEAQ (reference sequence). This CDR3 region has 14 residues. Trimming left V 3 bases short and J 4 bases short, with 10 bases between. The CDR3 here is CASSLWGEYNEQFF. CDR3 nucleotides: TGTGCCAGCAGCTTGTGGGGGGAGTACAATGAGCAGTTCTTC.

The chain recombines TRBV20-1 with TRBJ1-1, with D unclear. The CDR3 has 11 amino acids. CDR1 is DFQATT and CDR2 is SNEGSKA in the germline V gene (reference sequence). Trimming left V 3 bases short and J 7 bases short, with 9 bases between. CDR3 sequence (DNA): TGCAGTGCTAGCTCGTCGGATGAAGCTTTCTTT. Translated: CSASSSDEAFF.

In its sample, this clone was seen many times. The sample contains more than one DNA sequence encoding this CDR3. The rearrangement uses TRBV30 and TRBJ2-1; D ambiguous. V dropped 1 base and J dropped 4 bases, with 2 bases sitting between them. The CDR3 runs to 11 residues. Germline CDR1 is GTSNPN and CDR2 is SVGIG (reference sequence). CDR3 in amino acids: CAWSDYNEQFF. Here the CDR3 DNA reads TGTGCCTGGAGTGATTACAATGAGCAGTTCTTC.

V and J are TRBV5-1 and TRBJ1-6, with a tentative D call TRBD1 (6 bases). This CDR3 region has 16 residues. With 4 bases removed from V and 0 bases from J, the gap between germline ends came to 11 bases. CDR1 SGHRS and CDR2 YFSETQ come from the germline V gene. The DNA of the CDR3 is TGCGCCAGCAGCCCGGGGGCGAGCTCCTATAATTCACCCCTCCACTTT. Translating it yields CASSPGASSYNSPLHF.

The gene calls are TRBV13 and TRBJ2-1, with D perhaps TRBD2 (6 bases). Germline V gives CDR1 PRHDT, CDR2 FYEKMQ (reference sequence). The V end lost 4 bases, the J end lost 7 bases, and 11 bases lay between the germline ends. The CDR3 is 13 residues long. CDR3 sequence: CASSSGLKNEQFF. CDR3 DNA sequence: TGTGCCAGCAGCTCGGGACTTAAAAATGAGCAGTTCTTC. Supplemented by reference TRBV13 and TRBJ2-1, the full variable domain reads AAGVIQSPRHLIKEKRETATLKCYPIPRHDTVYWYQQGPGQDPQFLISFYEKMQSDKGSIPDRFSAQQFSDYHSELNMSSLELGDSALYFCASSSGLKNEQFFGPGTRLTVL.